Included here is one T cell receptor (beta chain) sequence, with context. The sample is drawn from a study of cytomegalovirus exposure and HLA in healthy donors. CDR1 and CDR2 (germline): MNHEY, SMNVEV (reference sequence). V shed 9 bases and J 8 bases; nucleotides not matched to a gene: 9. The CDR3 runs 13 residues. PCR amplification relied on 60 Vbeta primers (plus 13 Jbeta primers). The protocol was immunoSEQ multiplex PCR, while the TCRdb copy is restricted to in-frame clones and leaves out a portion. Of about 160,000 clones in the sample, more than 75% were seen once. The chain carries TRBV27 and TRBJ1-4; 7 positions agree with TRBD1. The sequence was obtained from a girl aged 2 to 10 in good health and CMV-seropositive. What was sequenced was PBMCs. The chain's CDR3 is CASSTGVWEKLFF. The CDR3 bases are TGTGCCAGTAGTACAGGGGTATGGGAAAAACTGTTTTTT.